This TCR beta chain was sequenced for a study of cytomegalovirus exposure and HLA in healthy donors. The germline gives CDR1 SGHTA, CDR2 FQGTGA. V shed 4 bases and J shed 7 bases, with 13 bases lying between them. The CDR3 runs 13 residues. As for the donors, each was a healthy bone marrow donor. Notes on the study in general: Three chains tied to CMV proved CMV antigen-specific in vitro. Owing to their indistinguishability, certain V segments, notably TRBV6-2 and TRBV6-3, were excluded.

In the PCR, 60 Vbeta and 13 Jbeta primers were used. Sequencing used immunoSEQ multiplex PCR; TCRdb keeps in-frame clones, though not all of them. This repertoire shows 150,000 or so clones, 70% to 80% found once; its top ten account for 7.7%. Details on this clone: Its cognate antigen is unknown.

This TCR derives from a man younger than 45 in good health and CMV-seropositive. The sample taken for sequencing was PBMCs. The chain carries TRBV7-3 and TRBJ1-2; maybe TRBD1 (5 bases). Here the CDR3 DNA reads TGTGCCAGCAGCTCCGGGGGTACGGGTGGCTACACCTTC. It encodes CASSSGGTGGYTF.